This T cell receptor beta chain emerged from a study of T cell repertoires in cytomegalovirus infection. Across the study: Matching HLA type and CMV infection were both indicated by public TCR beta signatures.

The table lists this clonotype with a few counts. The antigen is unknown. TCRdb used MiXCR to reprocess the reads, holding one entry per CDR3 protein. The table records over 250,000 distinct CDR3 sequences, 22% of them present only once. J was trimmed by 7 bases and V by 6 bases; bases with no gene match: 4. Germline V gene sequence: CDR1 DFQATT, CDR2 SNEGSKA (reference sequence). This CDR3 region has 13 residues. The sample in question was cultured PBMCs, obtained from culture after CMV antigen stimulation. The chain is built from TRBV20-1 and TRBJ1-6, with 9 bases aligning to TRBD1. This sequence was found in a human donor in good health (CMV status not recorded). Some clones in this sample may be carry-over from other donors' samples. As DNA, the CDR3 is TGCAGTGCCGTTACAGGGGGCAATTCACCCCTCCACTTT. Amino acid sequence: CSAVTGGNSPLHF.